The entry below gives a single T cell receptor (beta chain) sequence along with its context. Its specificity is not known. The sample comes from a study of post-analysis software for immune sequencing data. The overall study: Included among the disease courses, which were recorded for the cohort, were relapsing-remitting, secondary progressive and progressive-relapsing multiple sclerosis. Points from the study as a whole: Compared with controls, patients showed significantly lower normalized Chao1 diversity. Controls showed lower frequencies than patients for several TRBV segments, and TRBV5-6, TRBV5-1 and TRBV20-1 were among these.

With 6 bases clipped from V and 8 bases from J, the junction kept 6 bases outside the gene matches. The CDR3 is made up of 12 amino acids. CDR1 DFQATT and CDR2 SNEGSKA come from the germline V gene (reference sequence). Built from TCR beta cDNA, the libraries had unique molecular identifiers in them. MiXCR, applied by TCRdb to the PCR reads, yields one record per CDR3 protein. The repertoire includes more than 500,000 distinct CDR3 sequences, around 31% of them detected once, and 4.5% to 7.5% sits in the top ten. The chain carries TRBV20-1 and TRBJ1-2, with 10 positions matching TRBD1. What was sequenced was blood. The TCR comes from a girl between 2 and 17 years old with multiple sclerosis. Here the CDR3 DNA reads TGCAGTGCCAGGGACAGGGGAAAAGGCTACACCTTC. This gives the protein CSARDRGKGYTF.